What follows are 10 T cell receptor beta chains derived from one specimen sequenced in a study of T-cell reconstitution after alpha-beta-depleted transplantation in children. Unique molecular identifiers were used to barcode this TCRbeta library. TCRdb redid the calling of the PCR reads with MiXCR, one entry per CDR3 protein. This table has about 590,000 distinct CDR3 sequences, approximately 12% appearing once. The sample consisted of PBMCs, mostly from graft donor cells, taken 360 days after TCRalphabeta/CD19-depleted stem cell transplant. The source of these receptors is a male patient aged 10 to 17 who had a stem cell transplant for acute myeloid leukemia, so the T cells may come from the graft donor.

The rearrangement links TRBV3-1 to TRBJ2-7, with 8 bases lining up with TRBD2. This CDR3 spans 16 amino acids. The germline gives CDR1 LGHDT, CDR2 YNNKEL (reference sequence). Trimming cost V 4 bases and J 0 bases; bases outside gene matches: 8. The CDR3 here is CASSRGNSGISYEQYF. The CDR3 region has the DNA TGTGCCAGCAGCCGGGGGAATAGCGGGATCTCCTACGAGCAGTACTTC.

This clonotype was found many times. The V and J genes are TRBV4-2 and TRBJ2-7; either TRBD1 or TRBD2 may fit D (6 bases each). Trimming stripped 0 bases from V and 2 bases from J, with 14 bases between. Germline V CDR1 and CDR2: LGHNA, YNFKEQ. CDR3 size: 16 residues. CDR3 bases: TGTGCCAGCAGCCAAGAGGTTAGGGGGGCCCCCTACGAGCAGTACTTC. It codes for CASSQEVRGAPYEQYF.

The J gene is TRBJ2-7, the V gene TRBV7-9; D may correspond to TRBD1 or TRBD2 (6 bases each). V dropped 1 base and J dropped 1 base, with 11 bases sitting between them. The CDR3 covers 15 residues. Germline lookup yields CDR1 SEHNR and CDR2 FQNEAQ (reference sequence). The CDR3 DNA is TGTGCCAGCAGCTTAGAGGGGGGCGGGTCCTACGAGCAGTACTTC. This translates into CASSLEGGGSYEQYF.

A few counts support this clonotype. The rearrangement joins TRBV5-1 to TRBJ2-3; the match to TRBD2 covers 10 bases. The CDR3 has 19 amino acids. After removal of 0 bases from V and 1 base from J, the junction contained 11 bases not matched to a gene. CDR1 and CDR2 (germline): SGHRS, YFSETQ. In nucleotides, the CDR3 is TGCGCCAGCAGCTTGGCCGGGTCTAGCGGGAGTAACGGCACAGATACGCAGTATTTT. Translating it yields CASSLAGSSGSNGTDTQYF.

Only a few counts were recorded for this clonotype. The gene calls are TRBV7-2 and TRBJ2-5; TRBD2 agrees at 7 bases. Losses at the gene ends were 5 bases for V and 0 bases for J; bases not matched to a gene: 3. The germline V gene encodes CDR1 SGHTA and CDR2 FQGNSA. The CDR3 has 14 residues. CDR3 DNA sequence: TGTGCCAGCAGCCGTAGCGGGCACCAAGAGACCCAGTACTTC. Protein: CASSRSGHQETQYF.

This clonotype came up many times. The chain is built from TRBV20-1 and TRBJ2-2, with unresolved D. CDR3 length: 15 residues. Germline CDR1 DFQATT, CDR2 SNEGSKA (reference sequence). The ends were cut back, 6 bases at V and 0 bases at J, with 14 bases in the middle. CDR3 sequence (DNA): TGCAGTGCCAACCCGACAAAAGCGAACACCGGGGAGCTGTTTTTT. Its protein is CSANPTKANTGELFF.

In its sample, this clonotype was seen many times. This rearrangement joins TRBV29-1 to TRBJ2-5; D is tentatively TRBD1 or TRBD2 (5 bases each). V gave up 0 bases and J gave up 4 bases, with 12 bases separating them. The CDR3 is made up of 14 amino acids. CDR1 and CDR2 from the germline V gene are SQVTM and ANQGSEA. In nucleotides, the CDR3 is TGCAGCGTTGAAGACAGGGTGAGGGGAGAGACCCAGTACTTC. It yields the protein CSVEDRVRGETQYF.

The chain is built from TRBV20-1 and TRBJ1-5; TRBD1 matches at 9 bases. Germline values: CDR1 DFQATT, CDR2 SNEGSKA (reference sequence). The J segment lost 3 bases and the V segment lost 0 bases, leaving 9 bases of the junction unmatched. The CDR3 is made up of 17 amino acids. CDR3 in amino acids: CSARDRRKQGANQPQHF. The CDR3 bases are TGCAGTGCTAGAGATCGCCGGAAACAGGGGGCCAATCAGCCCCAGCATTTT.

V gene TRBV12-3 or TRBV12-4 combines with J gene TRBJ2-1; perhaps D is TRBD1 or TRBD2 (5 bases each). Trimming stripped 6 bases from V and 7 bases from J, with 28 bases between. This CDR3 comprises 18 residues. The CDR3 DNA sequence: TGTGCCAGCAGCCCCCGGTTGGAGGCCACCAGGGCGAGGAATGAGCAGTTCTTC. It is translated as CASSPRLEATRARNEQFF.

This clonotype was counted many times. V is TRBV2 and J is TRBJ1-2, with D uncertain. The CDR3 is 14 amino acids. Germline loops: CDR1 SNHLY, CDR2 FYNNEI. The germline V and J ends were trimmed by 8 bases and 7 bases, with 20 bases remaining between them. As DNA, the CDR3 is TGTGCCAGCCGAAGGGAGGGCCTGGTATCTGGCTACACCTTC. Its protein is CASRREGLVSGYTF.